The clone carrying this TCR beta chain is large by share. These data are taken from a study of circulating CD8 cells and anti-PD-1 response in melanoma. Deletions cut 8 bases from V and 4 bases from J, with 16 bases between. The germline V gene has CDR1 KGHDR and CDR2 SFDVKD. This CDR3 is 14 amino acids long. Each library started from roughly 15 ng of total RNA using the QIAseq Immune Repertoire TCR panel. TCRdb fed the reads into MiXCR, producing one record per CDR3 protein. Of more than 100 distinct CDR3 sequences in the sample, roughly 14% are singletons; the top ten hold 62%. Sorting of live CD3+CD8+TCRalphabeta+ cells by PD-1 and/or TIGIT gave four subsets.

The chain joins TRBV24-1 to TRBJ1-1, with a possible D match to TRBD1 (5 bases). The sequence was collected from a human donor with melanoma. Sample: CD8+ T cells from PBMCs, taken at baseline or after one month of anti-PD-1 therapy (not recorded which). DNA for the CDR3: TGTGCCACCACCGATGCTAGGGGAGGCACTGAAGCTTTCTTT. This gives the protein CATTDARGGTEAFF.